This T cell receptor (beta chain) was recovered during a study of T-cell reconstitution after alpha-beta-depleted transplantation in children. The sample holds many counts of this clonotype. The CDR3 spans 17 residues. V was clipped by 1 base and J by 0 bases, with 13 bases between them. Germline CDR1 is MGHRA and CDR2 is YSYEKL. Unique molecular identifiers were used in preparing the TCRbeta library. MiXCR, run by TCRdb on the PCR reads, gives a single entry per CDR3 protein. The sample lists 150,000 to 200,000 distinct CDR3 sequences; roughly 6.8% were seen once. The rearrangement links TRBV4-1 to TRBJ2-1; no clear D. The origin of this receptor is a human donor who donated a stem cell graft to a child with Wiskott-Aldrich syndrome. This material consisted of PBMCs from the stem cell graft donor, taken from the stem cell graft. CDR3 nucleotides: TGCGCCAGCAGCCAAGTGGATATGGGATTCTCCTACAATGAGCAGTTCTTC. This translates into CASSQVDMGFSYNEQFF.